These 11 T cell receptor beta chains came from one sample sequenced in a study of blood T cell repertoires in COVID-19. Clones were read by immunoSEQ multiplex PCR, and TCRdb kept only the in-frame ones, dropping some. The data contain about 46,000 clones, around 83% of them singletons. The sample taken for sequencing was peripheral blood. The origin of the receptors is a man aged 60 to 75 with acute or convalescent COVID-19.

The V and J genes are TRBV6-6 and TRBJ1-5, with D maybe TRBD1 (6 bases). The ends were cut back, 1 base at V and 2 bases at J, with 12 bases in the middle. CDR3 length: 16 amino acids. Germline lookup yields CDR1 MNHNY and CDR2 SVGAGI (reference sequence). CDR3 loop: CASSYLGASGNQPQHF. The CDR3 bases are TGTGCCAGCAGTTACTTGGGGGCATCGGGCAATCAGCCCCAGCATTTT.

The chain combines TRBV3-1 (or the pseudogene TRBV3-2) with TRBJ2-1; 7 nucleotides line up with TRBD2. Germline V gene sequence: CDR1 LGHDT, CDR2 YNNKEL (reference sequence). The CDR3 loop spans 16 amino acids. Trimming at V came to 3 bases and at J to 0 bases, leaving 5 bases not matched to a gene. The CDR3 spells CASSHPGRVSYNEQFF. CDR3 DNA: TGTGCCAGCAGCCACCCGGGGAGGGTCTCCTACAATGAGCAGTTCTTC.

The chain uses TRBV20-1 and TRBJ2-7, with 7 bases matching TRBD2. Germline CDR1 is DFQATT and CDR2 is SNEGSKA (reference sequence). This CDR3 comprises 14 residues. J gave up 3 bases and V 3 bases, and 8 bases lay outside the gene matches. In DNA, the CDR3 is TGCAGTGCTAGTCGCAGCGGGGCAGTCTACGAGCAGTACTTC. The encoded protein is CSASRSGAVYEQYF.

The table lists this clone with a few counts. The chain combines TRBV27 with TRBJ1-6; D unresolved. The germline CDR1 and CDR2 sequences are MNHEY and SMNVEV (reference sequence). The CDR3 is made up of 13 amino acids. V was shortened by 6 bases and J by 10 bases, with 13 bases between the two germline ends. The CDR3 here is CASSLTPRSPLHF. CDR3 in DNA: TGTGCCAGCAGCCTAACCCCACGATCACCCCTCCACTTT.

V usage is TRBV7-2 and J usage is TRBJ2-1; no clear D. The CDR3 contains 14 residues. Trimming took 1 base from V and 10 from J, leaving 14 bases between them. CDR1 and CDR2 (germline): SGHTA, FQGNSA. In nucleotides, the CDR3 is TGTGCCAGCAGCTTAGGTATGCGACGGCGGGAGCAGTTCTTC. It translates to CASSLGMRRREQFF.

This clone was picked up a small number of times. The chain couples TRBV11-2 to TRBJ1-3, with a weak D call TRBD1 (6 bases). The V and J ends lost 2 bases and 0 bases respectively, with 14 bases between them. CDR1 SGHAT and CDR2 FQNNGV come from the germline V gene. There are 17 residues in the CDR3. CDR3 region: CASSLSGDRSSGNTIYF. The CDR3 bases are TGTGCCAGCAGCTTAAGTGGAGACAGGTCCTCTGGAAACACCATATATTTT.

This sequence joins TRBV30 and TRBJ1-4; 10 bases match TRBD1. CDR3 length: 15 residues. Looked up from germline, CDR1 is GTSNPN and CDR2 is SVGIG (reference sequence). V lost 2 bases, J lost 10 bases, and 10 bases stayed unmatched. CDR3 loop: CAWSPTGTGVGKLFF. The CDR3 bases are TGTGCCTGGAGTCCCACCGGGACAGGGGTCGGAAAACTGTTTTTT.

The chain joins TRBV28 to TRBJ1-1; D is unresolved. The CDR3 sequence is 13 residues long. The germline CDR1 and CDR2 sequences are MDHEN and SYDVKM. V shed 4 bases and J shed 1 base, with 7 bases lying between them. The CDR3 bases are TGTGCCAGCAGTTCAAGGAGGAACACTGAAGCTTTCTTT. Its protein product is CASSSRRNTEAFF.

The rearrangement links TRBV11-2 to TRBJ2-5; D perhaps matches TRBD2 (6 bases). The CDR3 is made up of 14 amino acids. CDR1 and CDR2 (germline): SGHAT, FQNNGV. Trimming removed 5 bases from V and 5 bases from J, with 15 bases in between. CDR3 nucleotide sequence: TGTGCCAGCAGCACTAATAGCGGTGGGGAGACCCAGTACTTC. Protein product: CASSTNSGGETQYF.

V gene TRBV3-1 (or the pseudogene TRBV3-2) combines with J gene TRBJ1-1; no definite D call. This CDR3 has 12 residues. Trimming took off 4 bases at V and 2 bases at J, with 5 bases between the two ends. CDR1 and CDR2 (germline): LGHDT, YNNKEL (reference sequence). CDR3 residues: CASSPGNTEAFF. As DNA, the CDR3 is TGTGCCAGCAGCCCCGGTAACACTGAAGCTTTCTTT.

The V and J genes are TRBV6-1 and TRBJ2-4, with a possible D match to TRBD1 (6 bases). This CDR3 spans 14 amino acids. Trimming left V 1 base short and J 9 bases short, with 13 bases between. Germline CDR1 reads MNHNS; CDR2 reads SASEGT. CDR3 nucleotides: TGTGCCAGCAGTGAAGAGGGCAGAGGGGGCATTCAGTACTTC. This gives the protein CASSEEGRGGIQYF.